The following is a TCR beta chain sequence with its context. These data come from a study of T-cell memory formation after mild COVID-19. TCRdb passed the 5' RACE reads through MiXCR, listing each CDR3 protein once. The sample holds approximately 430,000 distinct CDR3 sequences; 20% to 30% are singletons and the top ten take 10% to 15%. Germline CDR1 reads MNHNY; CDR2 reads SVGAGI (reference sequence). Trimming took off 0 bases at V and 5 bases at J, with 10 bases between the two ends. The CDR3 totals 15 residues. This clonotype was sampled from an adult woman who had mild COVID-19 (a few samples of this study predate the infection). Cell type and time point are not known. What was sequenced was PBMCs or a T cell subset sorted from them (not recorded which). This chain links TRBV6-6 with TRBJ2-2, with no clear D. The CDR3 sequence is CASSYSTGVTGELFF. In DNA form, the CDR3 reads TGTGCCAGCAGTTACTCGACGGGTGTAACCGGGGAGCTGTTTTTT.